The 22 T cell receptor beta chains in this list originate from one sample, sequenced in a study. TCRdb re-derived calls from the 5' RACE reads in MiXCR, one entry per CDR3 protein. The sample has approximately 37,000 distinct CDR3 sequences; 15% to 20% are singletons. Sequencing was carried out using naive CD4+ T cells sorted from a lymph node. As to subset: naive CD4+ T cells, CD4+CD45RA+CD25-. Source of these receptors: a female donor with breast cancer.

This clonotype was detected many times. The chain recombines TRBV28 with TRBJ2-1, with D uncertain. V dropped 3 bases and J dropped 6 bases, with 9 bases sitting between them. This CDR3 spans 13 amino acids. Looked up from germline, CDR1 is MDHEN and CDR2 is SYDVKM. The CDR3 reads CASSFEWPNEQFF. The CDR3 DNA reads TGTGCCAGCAGTTTCGAATGGCCCAATGAGCAGTTCTTC.

As concerns this clonotype: A much larger clone lies one base from this, so it may be a read error. This chain joins TRBV20-1 and TRBJ2-5; TRBD2 is a possible D gene (5 bases). This CDR3 comprises 14 residues. The germline V gene encodes CDR1 DFQATT and CDR2 SNEGSKA (reference sequence). Trimming left V 0 bases short and J 5 bases short, with 13 bases between. The CDR3 DNA follows: TGCAGTGCTAGAGACGACGGAGGCTCGGAGACCCAGTACTTC. This codes for CSARDDGGSETQYF.

In its sample, this clonotype was seen many times. A read error may account for a junction end that differs from germline. The rearrangement links TRBV20-1 to TRBJ2-3, with a weak D call TRBD2 (5 bases). Germline V gene data show CDR1 as DFQATT and CDR2 as SNEGSKA (reference sequence). The CDR3 totals 12 residues. Written as DNA, the CDR3 is TGCAGTGCGAGAGGGATCACAGATACGCAGTATTTT. Its translation: CSARGITDTQYF.

On this clonotype itself: A much larger clone differs from this one at a single base, so this may be a read error. The J gene is TRBJ2-3, the V gene TRBV6-5, with D tentatively TRBD2 (5 bases). V was pared by 5 bases and J by 2 bases, with 11 bases between. The CDR3 totals 14 residues. In germline, CDR1 is MNHEY, CDR2 SVGAGI. CDR3 loop: CASSKWESTDTQYF. The CDR3 nucleotides are TGTGCCAGCAGTAAGTGGGAGTCCACAGATACGCAGTATTTT.

This clonotype was counted at least ten times. At one of its ends the junction is not consistent with the germline gene, which may arise from a read error. The V gene is TRBV7-6, the J gene TRBJ2-1; tentative D call: TRBD2 (5 bases). CDR3 length: 14 residues. Germline V CDR1 and CDR2: SGHVS, FNYEAQ. CDR3 sequence reads: CASSLAPHGPEQFF. The CDR3 DNA sequence: TGTGCCAGTAGCTTAGCGCCCCACGGCCCAGAGCAGTTCTTC.

This clonotype occurred a few times. V usage is TRBV28 and J usage is TRBJ2-1, with a weak D call TRBD2 (6 bases). CDR3 length: 15 amino acids. Trimming stripped 2 bases from V and 2 bases from J, with 10 bases between. The germline CDR1 and CDR2 sequences are MDHEN and SYDVKM. Here the CDR3 DNA reads TGTGCCAGCAGTTTAGGTGGGAGGCCCTACAATGAGCAGTTCTTC. It codes for CASSLGGRPYNEQFF.

This clonotype was seen repeatedly, ten times or more. The chain carries TRBV4-1 and TRBJ1-3; D is unresolved. Germline assignment: CDR1 MGHRA and CDR2 YSYEKL. The CDR3 consists of 15 residues. V was clipped by 5 bases and J by 0 bases, with 11 bases between them. Written as DNA, the CDR3 is TGCGCCAGCAGCAAAATCCATAACTCTGGAAACACCATATATTTT. This encodes CASSKIHNSGNTIYF.

This clonotype has only a few counts. The chain has TRBV12-3 or TRBV12-4 and TRBJ2-3; 8 nucleotides align to TRBD2. The CDR3 consists of 14 residues. After removal of 6 bases from V and 0 bases from J, the junction contained 2 bases not matched to a gene. Written as DNA, the CDR3 is TGTGCCAGCAGAAAGCGGGAGAGCACAGATACGCAGTATTTT. Its protein is CASRKRESTDTQYF.

At least ten counts were recorded for this clonotype. The chain uses TRBV12-3 or TRBV12-4 and TRBJ1-1, with D uncertain. The CDR3 runs to 14 residues. Between the trimmed V and J ends, which lost 10 bases and 8 bases, there was a span of 23 bases. CDR3 in DNA: TGTGCCATTAGGGAGGGAGCCGTAAGAGGCGAAGCTTTCTTT. As protein: CAIREGAVRGEAFF.

The CDR3 bases are TGTGCCAGCAGCTTGGTGAGACTAGCGACCCACAATGAGCAGTTCTTC. It is translated as CASSLVRLATHNEQFF. The chain links TRBV5-5 to TRBJ2-1, with 8 bases matching TRBD2. With V trimmed by 0 bases and J by 5 bases, 7 bases remained unmatched. Germline CDR1 SGHKS, CDR2 YYEKEE (reference sequence). This CDR3 contains 16 residues.

As regards this clonotype: Sequence at one end of the junction differs from germline and may be a read error. The chain carries TRBV7-9 and TRBJ1-3; D possibly corresponds to TRBD1 (5 bases). CDR3 length: 15 amino acids. The germline CDR1 and CDR2 sequences are SEHNR and FQNEAQ (reference sequence). CDR3 protein: CAGSPRGGRLNTIYF. In DNA, the CDR3 is TGTGCCGGCAGCCCGAGGGGAGGAAGGTTGAACACCATATATTTT. Drawing the rest from reference TRBV7-9 and TRBJ1-3, the complete variable domain is DTGVSQNPRHKITKRGQNVTFRCDPISEHNRLYWYRQTLGQGPEFLTYFQNEAQLEKSRLLSDRFSAERPKGSFSTLEIQRTEQGDSAMYLCAGSPRGGRLNTIYFGEGSWLTVV.

Only one count was recorded for this clonotype. The junction and the germline gene differ at one end; a read error may be behind it. The chain has TRBV7-9 and TRBJ2-1; 11 bases fit TRBD1. This CDR3 region has 13 residues. Per the germline V gene, CDR1 is SEHNR and CDR2 is FQNEAQ (reference sequence). In DNA form, the CDR3 reads TGTGCCAGCAGCAACCGGGACAGGGGGGAGCAGTCCTTC. Translation: CASSNRDRGEQSF.

Many counts were recorded for this clonotype. V and J are TRBV5-5 and TRBJ2-7; D gene ambiguous. Trimming left V 2 bases short and J 0 bases short, with 9 bases between. This CDR3 region has 14 residues. CDR1 is SGHKS, CDR2 YYEKEE, per germline (reference sequence). The CDR3 bases are TGTGCCAGCAGCTTTGGACCCGGCTCCTACGAGCAGTACTTC. Translation: CASSFGPGSYEQYF.

In its sample, this clonotype was seen once. The junction departs from the called germline gene at one end, perhaps through a read error. This chain connects TRBV20-1 to TRBJ1-1, with 7 bases aligning to TRBD1. The CDR3 length is 15 residues. CDR1 is DFQATT and CDR2 is SNEGSKA in the germline V gene (reference sequence). CDR3 coding DNA: TGCAGTGCTAGAGACTCAAGGAGGGGGCTGGCTGAAGCTTCCTTT. Protein: CSARDSRRGLAEASF.

This clonotype was detected ten times or more. CDR3 sequence (DNA): TGCGCCAGCAGCCCAAGGGCGGGAGAGACCCAGTACTTC. Residues: CASSPRAGETQYF. V gene TRBV5-1 combines with J gene TRBJ2-5; possibly TRBD2 for D (5 bases). Germline V gene data show CDR1 as SGHRS and CDR2 as YFSETQ. With 4 bases removed from V and 4 bases from J, the gap between germline ends came to 11 bases. This CDR3 region has 13 residues.

In this sample, this clonotype turned up many times. The chain couples TRBV7-2 to TRBJ1-2; 7 bases map to TRBD1. The CDR3 runs to 13 residues. V gave up 7 bases and J gave up 5 bases; unmatched junction bases: 7. Germline V gene sequence: CDR1 SGHTA, CDR2 FQGNSA. CDR3 coding DNA: TGTGCCAGCACCCGGGACAGTTCATATGGCTACACCTTC. This codes for CASTRDSSYGYTF.

V usage is TRBV4-1 and J usage is TRBJ1-1; D uncertain. The V and J ends lost 3 bases and 1 base respectively, with 9 bases between them. In germline, CDR1 is MGHRA, CDR2 YSYEKL. The CDR3 runs to 14 residues. This CDR3 is CASSQRTSNTEAFF. For the CDR3, the DNA is TGCGCCAGCAGCCAGAGAACTTCGAACACTGAAGCTTTCTTT.

This clonotype was observed a few times. V gene TRBV24-1 combines with J gene TRBJ1-4; TRBD1 aligns across 7 bases. V shed 9 bases and J 6 bases; nucleotides not matched to a gene: 6. The CDR3 is 13 residues long. The germline gives CDR1 KGHDR, CDR2 SFDVKD. CDR3 DNA sequence: TGTGCCACCGGAGGGGGCGCTGATGAAAAACTGTTTTTT. Amino acid sequence: CATGGGADEKLFF.

This sequence joins TRBV9 and TRBJ2-3; D possibly corresponds to TRBD1 (6 bases). The germline V and J ends were trimmed by 0 bases and 0 bases, with 8 bases remaining between them. CDR1 and CDR2 from the germline V gene are SGDLS and YYNGEE. This CDR3 region has 15 residues. CDR3 amino acids: CASSVGQESTDTQYF. In nucleotides, the CDR3 is TGTGCCAGCAGCGTAGGACAGGAAAGCACAGATACGCAGTATTTT.

The chain is built from TRBV11-2 and TRBJ2-1; 10 bases match TRBD2. V shed 5 bases and J 0 bases; nucleotides not matched to a gene: 10. Germline-derived CDR1 and CDR2 are SGHAT and FQNNGV. The CDR3 runs 18 residues. The CDR3 bases are TGTGCCAGCAGCCCTCGGGTAGCGGGAGGTTACTCCTACAATGAGCAGTTCTTC. Amino acid sequence: CASSPRVAGGYSYNEQFF.

For this clonotype: Because it lacks the conserved phenylalanine or tryptophan at the end, this CDR3 is likely a read error. The chain links TRBV5-1 to TRBJ2-7; 9 bases match TRBD2. The V gene's germline CDR1 is SGHRS and CDR2 YFSETQ. The CDR3 extends over 14 amino acids. V shed 4 bases and J 1 base; nucleotides not matched to a gene: 3. DNA for the CDR3: TGCGCCAGCAGCCCAGCGGGAGGATCCTACGAGCAGTACCTC. Translating it yields CASSPAGGSYEQYL.

This clonotype was seen more than once but under ten times. J is TRBJ2-3 and V is TRBV11-2; either TRBD1 or TRBD2 may fit D (5 bases each). V lost 4 bases to trimming and J lost 7 bases, with 15 bases between them. Per germline, CDR1 SGHAT and CDR2 FQNNGV. The CDR3 totals 14 residues. CDR3 sequence reads: CASSSTRGANTQYF. The CDR3 nucleotides read TGTGCCAGCAGCTCGACCCGAGGGGCTAATACGCAGTATTTT.